This T cell receptor (beta chain) was recovered during a study of T-cell reconstitution after alpha-beta-depleted transplantation in children. This clonotype has just a few counts. Library preparation (for TCRbeta) was performed with unique molecular identifiers. TCRdb re-derived calls from the PCR reads in MiXCR, one entry per CDR3 protein. This table holds just under 550,000 distinct CDR3 sequences, 18% found once. Sequencing used PBMCs from the stem cell graft donor, obtained from the stem cell graft. The TCR originated in a human donor who donated a stem cell graft to a child with acute lymphoblastic leukemia.

CDR3 protein: CASSLSLQGAKNIQYF. The DNA for the CDR3 is TGTGCCAGCAGTTTGAGTCTACAGGGTGCCAAAAACATTCAGTACTTC. The chain recombines TRBV12-3 or TRBV12-4 with TRBJ2-4, with TRBD1 as a possible D gene (6 bases). The CDR3 totals 16 residues. V was shortened by 3 bases and J by 1 base, with 13 bases between the two germline ends.